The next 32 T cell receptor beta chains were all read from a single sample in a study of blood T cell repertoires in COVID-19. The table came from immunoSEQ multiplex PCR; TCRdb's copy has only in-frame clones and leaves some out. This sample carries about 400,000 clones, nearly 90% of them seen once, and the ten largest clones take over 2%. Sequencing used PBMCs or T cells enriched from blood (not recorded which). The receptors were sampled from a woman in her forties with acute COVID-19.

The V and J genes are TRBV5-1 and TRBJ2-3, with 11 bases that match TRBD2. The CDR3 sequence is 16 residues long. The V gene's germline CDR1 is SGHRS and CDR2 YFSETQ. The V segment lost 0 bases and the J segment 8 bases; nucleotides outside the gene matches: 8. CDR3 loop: CASSLVTSGGAGTQYF. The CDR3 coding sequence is TGCGCCAGCAGCTTGGTTACTAGCGGGGGCGCGGGTACGCAGTATTTT.

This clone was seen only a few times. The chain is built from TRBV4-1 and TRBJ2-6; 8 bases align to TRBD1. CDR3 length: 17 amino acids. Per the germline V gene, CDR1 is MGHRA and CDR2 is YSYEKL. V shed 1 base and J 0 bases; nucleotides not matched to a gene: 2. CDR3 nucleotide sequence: TGCGCCAGCAGCCAAGGACAGGGGAACTCTGGGGCCAACGTCCTGACTTTC. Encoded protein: CASSQGQGNSGANVLTF.

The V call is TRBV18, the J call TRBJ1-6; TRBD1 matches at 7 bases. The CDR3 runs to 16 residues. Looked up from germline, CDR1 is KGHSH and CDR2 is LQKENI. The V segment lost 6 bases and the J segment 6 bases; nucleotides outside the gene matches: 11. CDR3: CASSRDSQKANSPLHF. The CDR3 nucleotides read TGTGCCAGCTCCAGGGACAGCCAAAAAGCTAATTCACCCCTCCACTTT.

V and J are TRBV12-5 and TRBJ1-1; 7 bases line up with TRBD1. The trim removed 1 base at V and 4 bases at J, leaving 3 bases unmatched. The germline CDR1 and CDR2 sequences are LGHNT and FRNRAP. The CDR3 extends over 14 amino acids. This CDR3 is CASGLAQGGTEAFF. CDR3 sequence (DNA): TGTGCTAGTGGTTTGGCCCAGGGGGGCACTGAAGCTTTCTTT.

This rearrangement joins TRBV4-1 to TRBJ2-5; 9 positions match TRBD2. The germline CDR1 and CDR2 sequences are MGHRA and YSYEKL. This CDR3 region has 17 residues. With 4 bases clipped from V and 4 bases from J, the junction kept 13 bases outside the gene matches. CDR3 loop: CASSPASGVQIGETQYF. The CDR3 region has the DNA TGCGCCAGCAGCCCGGCTAGCGGGGTTCAGATTGGAGAGACCCAGTACTTC.

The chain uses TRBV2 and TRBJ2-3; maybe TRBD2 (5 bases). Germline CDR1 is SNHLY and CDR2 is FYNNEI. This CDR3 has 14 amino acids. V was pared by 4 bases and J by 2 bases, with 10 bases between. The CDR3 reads CASSASRHTDTQYF. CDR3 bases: TGTGCCAGCAGTGCTAGCAGGCACACAGATACGCAGTATTTT.

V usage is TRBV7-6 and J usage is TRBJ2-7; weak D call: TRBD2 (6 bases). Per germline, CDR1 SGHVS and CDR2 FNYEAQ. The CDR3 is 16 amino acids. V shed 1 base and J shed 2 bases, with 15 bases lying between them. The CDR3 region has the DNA TGTGCCAGCAGCTTAGATGGAGCGGGTCAAACCTACGAGCAGTACTTC. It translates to CASSLDGAGQTYEQYF.

CDR3 amino acids: CASSVDRTTPEETQYF. CDR3 coding DNA: TGTGCCAGCAGCGTAGATAGGACAACACCCGAAGAGACCCAGTACTTC. V usage is TRBV9 and J usage is TRBJ2-5, with a tentative D call TRBD1 (5 bases). From germline, CDR1 is SGDLS and CDR2 YYNGEE. The CDR3 has 16 residues. The ends were cut back, 0 bases at V and 3 bases at J, with 15 bases in the middle.

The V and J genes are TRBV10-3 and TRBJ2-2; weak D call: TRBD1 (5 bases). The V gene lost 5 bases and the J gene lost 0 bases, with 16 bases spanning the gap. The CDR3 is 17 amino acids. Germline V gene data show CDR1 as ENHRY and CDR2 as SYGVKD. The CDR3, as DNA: TGTGCCATCAGTCGACTGGACATCTACTCGAACACCGGGGAGCTGTTTTTT. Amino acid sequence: CAISRLDIYSNTGELFF.

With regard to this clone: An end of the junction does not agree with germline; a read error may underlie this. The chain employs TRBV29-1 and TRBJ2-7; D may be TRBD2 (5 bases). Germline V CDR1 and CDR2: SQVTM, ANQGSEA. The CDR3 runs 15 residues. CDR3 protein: CSVEEPGRTSFEQYF. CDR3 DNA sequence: TGCAGCGTTGAAGAGCCTGGAAGGACTTCCTTCGAGCAGTACTTC.

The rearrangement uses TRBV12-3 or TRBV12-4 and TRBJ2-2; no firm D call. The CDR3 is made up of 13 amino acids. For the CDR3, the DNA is TGTGGAGTGGGCGCCCTCGTGGACGGGGAGCTGTTTTTT. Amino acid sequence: CGVGALVDGELFF.

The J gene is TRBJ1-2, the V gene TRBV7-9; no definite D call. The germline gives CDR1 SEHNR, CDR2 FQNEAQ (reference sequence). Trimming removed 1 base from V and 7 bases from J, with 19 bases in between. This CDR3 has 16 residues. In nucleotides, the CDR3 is TGTGCCAGCAGCTTAGTCGTAGGGATCATGGAGGCTGGCTACACCTTC. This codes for CASSLVVGIMEAGYTF.

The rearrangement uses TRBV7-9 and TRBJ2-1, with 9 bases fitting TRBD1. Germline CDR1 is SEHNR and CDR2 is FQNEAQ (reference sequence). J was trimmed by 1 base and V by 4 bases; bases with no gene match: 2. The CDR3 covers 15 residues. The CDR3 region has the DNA TGTGCCAGCAGCTGGGGACAGGGTTCCTACAATGAGCAGTTCTTC. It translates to CASSWGQGSYNEQFF.

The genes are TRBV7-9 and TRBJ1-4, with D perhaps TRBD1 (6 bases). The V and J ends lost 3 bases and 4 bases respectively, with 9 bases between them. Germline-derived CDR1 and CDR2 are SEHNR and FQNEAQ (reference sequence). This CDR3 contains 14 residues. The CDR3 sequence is CASSLTGSNEKLFF. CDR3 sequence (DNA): TGTGCCAGCAGCTTGACAGGTAGTAATGAAAAACTGTTTTTT.

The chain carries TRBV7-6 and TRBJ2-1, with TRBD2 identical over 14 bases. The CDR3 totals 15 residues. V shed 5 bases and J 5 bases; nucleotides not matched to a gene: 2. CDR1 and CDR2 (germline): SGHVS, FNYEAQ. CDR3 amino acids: CASSPGLAGDNEQFF. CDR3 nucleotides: TGTGCCAGCAGCCCGGGACTAGCGGGGGACAATGAGCAGTTCTTC.

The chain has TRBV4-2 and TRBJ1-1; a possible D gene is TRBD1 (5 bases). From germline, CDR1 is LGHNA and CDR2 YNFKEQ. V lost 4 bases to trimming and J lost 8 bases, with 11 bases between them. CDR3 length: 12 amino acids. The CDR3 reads CASSPAGYEAFF. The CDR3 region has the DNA TGTGCCAGCAGCCCAGCAGGGTACGAAGCTTTCTTT.

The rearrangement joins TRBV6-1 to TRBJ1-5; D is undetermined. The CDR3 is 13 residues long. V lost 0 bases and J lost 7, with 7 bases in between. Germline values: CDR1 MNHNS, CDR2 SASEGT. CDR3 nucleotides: TGTGCCAGCAGTGAAGCGGCAGGCCAGCCCCAGCATTTT. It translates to CASSEAAGQPQHF.

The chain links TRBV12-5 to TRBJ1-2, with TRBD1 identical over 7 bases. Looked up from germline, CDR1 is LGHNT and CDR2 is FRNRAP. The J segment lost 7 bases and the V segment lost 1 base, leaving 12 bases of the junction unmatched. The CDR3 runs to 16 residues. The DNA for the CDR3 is TGTGCTAGTGGTTTGGCCCGGGGAGACAGGGTTGTTGGCTACACCTTC. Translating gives CASGLARGDRVVGYTF.

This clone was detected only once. The CDR3 region is CAWNVPWQGADEQYF. The CDR3, as DNA: TGTGCCTGGAATGTCCCATGGCAGGGGGCCGACGAGCAGTACTTC. The chain uses TRBV30 and TRBJ2-7, with 8 nucleotides matching TRBD1. V dropped 4 bases and J dropped 5; count of bases not matched to a gene: 13. CDR3 length: 15 residues. CDR1 is GTSNPN, CDR2 SVGIG, per germline (reference sequence). Combining the CDR3 with reference TRBV30 and TRBJ2-7 gives the whole variable domain SQTIHQWPATLVQPVGSPLSLECTVEGTSNPNLYWYRQAAGRGLQLLFYSVGIGQISSEVPQNLSASRPQDRQFILSSKKLLLSDSGFYLCAWNVPWQGADEQYFGPGTRLTVT.

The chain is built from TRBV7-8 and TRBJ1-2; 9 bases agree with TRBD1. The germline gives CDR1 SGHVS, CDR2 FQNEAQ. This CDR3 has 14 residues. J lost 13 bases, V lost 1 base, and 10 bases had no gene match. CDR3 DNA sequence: TGTGCCAGCAGCTTAGATTGGAGGACAGGGGTTAGCACCTTC. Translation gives CASSLDWRTGVSTF.

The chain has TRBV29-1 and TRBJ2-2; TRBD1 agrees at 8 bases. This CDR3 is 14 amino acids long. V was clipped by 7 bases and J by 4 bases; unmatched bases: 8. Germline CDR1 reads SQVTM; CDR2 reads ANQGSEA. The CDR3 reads CSAIGQGLTGELFF. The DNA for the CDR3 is TGCAGCGCAATAGGACAGGGCCTCACCGGGGAGCTGTTTTTT.

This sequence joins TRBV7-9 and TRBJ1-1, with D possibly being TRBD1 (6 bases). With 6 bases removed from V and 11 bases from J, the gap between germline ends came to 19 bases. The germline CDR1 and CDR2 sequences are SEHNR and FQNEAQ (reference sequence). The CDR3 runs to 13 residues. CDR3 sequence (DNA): TGTGCCAGCAGTGTAGGGGACACTCAAGGGGCTTTCTTT. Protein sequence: CASSVGDTQGAFF.

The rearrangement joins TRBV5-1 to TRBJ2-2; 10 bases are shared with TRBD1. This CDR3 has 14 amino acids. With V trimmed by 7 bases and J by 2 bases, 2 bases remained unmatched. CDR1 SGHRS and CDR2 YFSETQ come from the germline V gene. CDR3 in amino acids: CASGTGENTGELFF. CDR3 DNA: TGCGCCAGCGGGACAGGGGAAAACACCGGGGAGCTGTTTTTT.

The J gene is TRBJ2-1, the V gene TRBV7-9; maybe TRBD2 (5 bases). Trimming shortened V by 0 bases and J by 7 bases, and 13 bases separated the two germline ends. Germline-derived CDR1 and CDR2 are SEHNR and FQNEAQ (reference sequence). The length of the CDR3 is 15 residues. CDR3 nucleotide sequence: TGTGCCAGCAGCTTAGCCCCGGGATTGAGGAATGAGCAGTTCTTC. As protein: CASSLAPGLRNEQFF.

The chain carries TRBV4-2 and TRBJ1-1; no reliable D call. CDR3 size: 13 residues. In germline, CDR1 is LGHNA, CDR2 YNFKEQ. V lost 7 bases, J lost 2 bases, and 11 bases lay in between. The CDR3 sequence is CASTPGRNTEAFF. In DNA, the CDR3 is TGTGCCAGCACACCAGGTAGAAACACTGAAGCTTTCTTT.

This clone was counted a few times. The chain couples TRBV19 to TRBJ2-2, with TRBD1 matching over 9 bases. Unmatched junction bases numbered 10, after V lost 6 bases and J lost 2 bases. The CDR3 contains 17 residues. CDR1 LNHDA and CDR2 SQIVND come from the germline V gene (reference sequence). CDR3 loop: CASRKATGGGNTGELFF. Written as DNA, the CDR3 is TGTGCCAGTAGAAAGGCTACAGGGGGCGGTAACACCGGGGAGCTGTTTTTT.

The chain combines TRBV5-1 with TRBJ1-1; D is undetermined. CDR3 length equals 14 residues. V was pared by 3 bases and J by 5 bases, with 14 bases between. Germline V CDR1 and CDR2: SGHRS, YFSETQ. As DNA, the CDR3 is TGCGCCAGCAGCTCCCCGTTGAGGGCTACTGAAGCTTTCTTT. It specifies CASSSPLRATEAFF.

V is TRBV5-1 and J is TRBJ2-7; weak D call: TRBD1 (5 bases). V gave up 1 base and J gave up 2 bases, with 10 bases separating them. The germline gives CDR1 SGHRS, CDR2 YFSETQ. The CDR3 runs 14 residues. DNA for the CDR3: TGCGCCAGCAGCTTGACCCAGGGAACCTACGAGCAGTACTTC. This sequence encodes CASSLTQGTYEQYF.

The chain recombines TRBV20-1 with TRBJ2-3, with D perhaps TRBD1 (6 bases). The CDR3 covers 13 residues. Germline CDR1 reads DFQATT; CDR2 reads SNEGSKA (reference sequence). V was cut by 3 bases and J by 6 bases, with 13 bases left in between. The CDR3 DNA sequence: TGCAGTGCTAGTGGACAGAGGTTGGATACGCAGTATTTT. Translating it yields CSASGQRLDTQYF.

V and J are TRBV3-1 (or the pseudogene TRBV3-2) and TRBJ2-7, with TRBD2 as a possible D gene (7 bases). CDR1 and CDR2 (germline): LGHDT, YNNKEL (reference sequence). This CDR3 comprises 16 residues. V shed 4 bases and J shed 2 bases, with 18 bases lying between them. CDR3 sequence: CASSRARGAFPYEQYF. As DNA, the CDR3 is TGTGCCAGCAGCCGGGCCCGGGGGGCTTTCCCCTACGAGCAGTACTTC.

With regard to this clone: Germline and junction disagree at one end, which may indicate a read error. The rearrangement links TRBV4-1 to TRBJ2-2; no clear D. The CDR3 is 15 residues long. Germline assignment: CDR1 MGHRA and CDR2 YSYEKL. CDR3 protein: CASSQFLANSGELFF. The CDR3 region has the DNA TGCGCCAGCAGCCAATTTCTCGCGAACTCCGGGGAGCTGTTTTTT.

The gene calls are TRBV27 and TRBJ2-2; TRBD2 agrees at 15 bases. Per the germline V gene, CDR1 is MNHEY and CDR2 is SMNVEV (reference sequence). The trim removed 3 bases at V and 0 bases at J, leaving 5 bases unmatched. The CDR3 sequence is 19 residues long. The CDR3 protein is CASSFRGLAGGTNTGELFF. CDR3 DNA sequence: TGTGCCAGCAGTTTTCGGGGACTAGCGGGGGGTACGAACACCGGGGAGCTGTTTTTT.